These 9 T cell receptor beta chains originate from one sample sequenced in a study of blood T cells in healthy people across ages (dated by TCRdb to the mid-2010s). Preparation of the library involved 5' RACE. Data came from an Illumina HiSeq 2500. A second about 7 to 12 cycle PCR used a sample-barcoded 5' primer and a J-beta primer mix. TCRdb reprocessing: public reads trimmed at Q25 with fastp, clones called with MiXCR, in-frame beta chains kept. Rows are combined by CDR3 protein, so each entry shows the most common genes and DNA. Recorded for this sample are about 680,000 distinct CDR3 sequences; around 49% of them occurred a single time. Of the sample, about 32% is held by the ten largest clones. The material sequenced was blood. Source of these receptors: a woman aged 60-75 years in good health.

This rearrangement joins TRBV4-3 to TRBJ2-4; the D gene is possibly TRBD1 (5 bases). The CDR3 is made up of 14 amino acids. Trimming stripped 0 bases from V and 6 bases from J, with 9 bases between. Germline CDR1 is LGHNA and CDR2 is YSLEER. The CDR3 DNA reads TGCGCCAGCAGCCAAGATGGCCAGGGAAACATTCAGTACTTC. Translating gives CASSQDGQGNIQYF.

This clonotype appeared once. The chain links TRBV11-2 to TRBJ2-6; the D is unclear. The CDR3 extends over 15 amino acids. Trimming shortened V by 3 bases and J by 0 bases, and 6 bases separated the two germline ends. The germline gives CDR1 SGHAT, CDR2 FQNNGV. CDR3 residues: CASSFLDSGANVLTF. CDR3 in DNA: TGTGCCAGCAGCTTCCTGGACTCTGGGGCCAACGTCCTGACTTTC.

This sequence joins TRBV28 and TRBJ2-7; 8 bases match TRBD1. From germline, CDR1 is MDHEN and CDR2 SYDVKM. The CDR3 sequence is 14 residues long. V gave up 2 bases and J gave up 6 bases; unmatched junction bases: 6. The CDR3 is CASSLGLTGAEQYF. CDR3 DNA sequence: TGTGCCAGCAGTTTAGGTTTGACAGGGGCCGAGCAGTACTTC. Full variable domain (missing parts from reference TRBV28 and TRBJ2-7): DVKVTQSSRYLVKRTGEKVFLECVQDMDHENMFWYRQDPGLGLRLIYFSYDVKMKEKGDIPEGYSVSREKKERFSLILESASTNQTSMYLCASSLGLTGAEQYFGPGTRLTVT.

The CDR3 DNA sequence: TGTGCCAGCGGCTCCCTGGATTACGAGCAGTACTTC. As protein: CASGSLDYEQYF. The V and J genes are TRBV7-2 and TRBJ2-7; D is unclear. Trimming stripped 8 bases from V and 4 bases from J, with 12 bases between. Germline V gene data show CDR1 as SGHTA and CDR2 as FQGNSA. This CDR3 spans 12 amino acids.

The rearrangement links TRBV20-1 to TRBJ2-5; 8 bases are shared with TRBD2. CDR3 length: 15 amino acids. Germline assignment: CDR1 DFQATT and CDR2 SNEGSKA (reference sequence). Losses at the gene ends were 8 bases for V and 5 bases for J; bases not matched to a gene: 16. Here the CDR3 DNA reads TGCAGTCCGACAAAACTAGCGGCGAGACCGGAGACCCAGTACTTC. It codes for CSPTKLAARPETQYF.

This clonotype was detected only a few times. A read error may account for a junction end that differs from germline. CDR3 residues: CSDEVEANYGYTF. The CDR3 nucleotides are TGCAGCGATGAAGTTGAAGCTAACTATGGCTACACCTTC. The chain has TRBV29-1 and TRBJ1-2; D not resolved. The length of the CDR3 is 13 residues. CDR1 and CDR2 (germline): SQVTM, ANQGSEA.

This chain uses TRBV20-1 with TRBJ2-7; D unclear. Germline loops: CDR1 DFQATT, CDR2 SNEGSKA (reference sequence). V was pared by 6 bases and J by 2 bases, with 14 bases between. This CDR3 comprises 13 residues. DNA of the CDR3: TGCAGTGCCTATAACGTCGCCACCTACGAGCAGTACTTC. Translating it yields CSAYNVATYEQYF.

The chain joins TRBV7-2 to TRBJ2-3; D is ambiguous. The V end was cut by 4 bases, the J end by 7 bases, with 6 bases between. CDR3 length: 11 residues. Germline V CDR1 and CDR2: SGHTA, FQGNSA. For the CDR3, the DNA is TGTGCCAGCAGCTATGCGTATACGCAGTATTTT. This gives the protein CASSYAYTQYF.

V and J are TRBV18 and TRBJ1-1; D is unclear. Per germline, CDR1 KGHSH and CDR2 LQKENI. This CDR3 comprises 13 residues. V gave up 3 bases and J gave up 1 base, with 6 bases separating them. The CDR3 bases are TGTGCCAGCTCACCTGAAAGGAACACTGAAGCTTTCTTT. This encodes CASSPERNTEAFF.